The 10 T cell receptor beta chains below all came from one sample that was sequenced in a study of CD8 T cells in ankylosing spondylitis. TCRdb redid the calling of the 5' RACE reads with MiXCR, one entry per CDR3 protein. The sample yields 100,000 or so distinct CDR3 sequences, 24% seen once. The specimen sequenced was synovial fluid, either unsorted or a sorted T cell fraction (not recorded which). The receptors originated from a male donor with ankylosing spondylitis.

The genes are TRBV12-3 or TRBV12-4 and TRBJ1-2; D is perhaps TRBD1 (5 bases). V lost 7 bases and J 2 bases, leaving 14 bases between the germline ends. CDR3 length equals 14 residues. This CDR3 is CASNPRGANYGYTF. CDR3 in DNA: TGTGCCAGCAATCCGAGAGGGGCCAACTATGGCTACACCTTC.

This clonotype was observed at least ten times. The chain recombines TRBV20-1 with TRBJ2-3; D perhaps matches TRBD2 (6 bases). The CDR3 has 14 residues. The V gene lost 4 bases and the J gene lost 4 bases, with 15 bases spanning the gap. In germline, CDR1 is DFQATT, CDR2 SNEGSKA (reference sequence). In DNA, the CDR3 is TGCAGTGCTATCCGACTAGACTTTCCAGATACGCAGTATTTT. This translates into CSAIRLDFPDTQYF.

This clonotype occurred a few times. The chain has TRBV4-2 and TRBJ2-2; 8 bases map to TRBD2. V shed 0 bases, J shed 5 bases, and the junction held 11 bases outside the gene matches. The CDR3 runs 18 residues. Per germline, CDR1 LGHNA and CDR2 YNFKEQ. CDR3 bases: TGTGCCAGCAGCCAAGATCGGGATAGCGGGATAGGTACCGGGGAGCTGTTTTTT. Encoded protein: CASSQDRDSGIGTGELFF.

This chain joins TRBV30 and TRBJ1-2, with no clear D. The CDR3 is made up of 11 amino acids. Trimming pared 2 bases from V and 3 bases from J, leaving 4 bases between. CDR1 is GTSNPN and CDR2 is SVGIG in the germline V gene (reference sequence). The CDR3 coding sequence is TGTGCCTGGAGTCAAGACTATGGCTACACCTTC. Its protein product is CAWSQDYGYTF. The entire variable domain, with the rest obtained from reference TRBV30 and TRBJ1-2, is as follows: SQTIHQWPATLVQPVGSPLSLECTVEGTSNPNLYWYRQAAGRGLQLLFYSVGIGQISSEVPQNLSASRPQDRQFILSSKKLLLSDSGFYLCAWSQDYGYTFGSGTRLTVV.

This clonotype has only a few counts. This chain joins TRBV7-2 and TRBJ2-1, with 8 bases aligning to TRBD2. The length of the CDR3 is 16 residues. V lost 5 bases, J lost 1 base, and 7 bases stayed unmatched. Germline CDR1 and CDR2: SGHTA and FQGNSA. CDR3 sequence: CASSPNSGKSYNEQFF. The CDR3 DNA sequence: TGTGCCAGCAGCCCGAATAGCGGGAAATCCTACAATGAGCAGTTCTTC. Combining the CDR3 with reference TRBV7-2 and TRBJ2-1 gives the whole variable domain GAGVSQSPSNKVTEKGKDVELRCDPISGHTALYWYRQSLGQGLEFLIYFQGNSAPDKSGLPSDRFSAERTGGSVSTLTIQRTQQEDSAVYLCASSPNSGKSYNEQFFGPGTRLTVL.

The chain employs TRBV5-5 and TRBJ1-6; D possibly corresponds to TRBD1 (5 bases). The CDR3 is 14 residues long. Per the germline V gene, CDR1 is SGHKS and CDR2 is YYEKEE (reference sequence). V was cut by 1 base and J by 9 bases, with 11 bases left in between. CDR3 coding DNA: TGTGCCAGCAGCTTGCTGGGGGGTAGTTCACCCCTCCACTTT. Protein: CASSLLGGSSPLHF.

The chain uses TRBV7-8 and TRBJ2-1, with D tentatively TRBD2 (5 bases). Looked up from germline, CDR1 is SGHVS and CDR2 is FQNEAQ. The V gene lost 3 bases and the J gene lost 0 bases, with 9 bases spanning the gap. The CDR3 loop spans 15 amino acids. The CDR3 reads CASSFGMASYNEQFF. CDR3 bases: TGTGCCAGCAGCTTCGGGATGGCCTCCTACAATGAGCAGTTCTTC.

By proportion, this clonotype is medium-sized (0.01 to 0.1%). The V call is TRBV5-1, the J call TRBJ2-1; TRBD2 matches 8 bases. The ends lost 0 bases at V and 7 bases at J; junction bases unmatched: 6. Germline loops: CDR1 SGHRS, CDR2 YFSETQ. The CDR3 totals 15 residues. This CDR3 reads CASSLVAGNKNEQFF. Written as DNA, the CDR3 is TGCGCCAGCAGCTTGGTAGCGGGAAATAAGAATGAGCAGTTCTTC.

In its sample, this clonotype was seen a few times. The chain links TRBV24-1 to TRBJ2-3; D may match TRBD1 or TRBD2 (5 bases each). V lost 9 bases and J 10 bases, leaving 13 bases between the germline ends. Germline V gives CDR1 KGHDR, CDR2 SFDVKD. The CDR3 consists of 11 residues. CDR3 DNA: TGTGCCACCGGGGACGGTGAATCGCAGTATTTT. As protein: CATGDGESQYF.

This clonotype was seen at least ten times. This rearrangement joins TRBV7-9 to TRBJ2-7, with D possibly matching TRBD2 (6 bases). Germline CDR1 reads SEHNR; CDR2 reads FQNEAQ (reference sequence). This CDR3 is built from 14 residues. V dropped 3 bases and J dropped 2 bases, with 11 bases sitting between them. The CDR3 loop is CASSLGSGPYEQYV. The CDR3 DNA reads TGTGCCAGCAGCTTGGGTAGCGGTCCCTACGAGCAGTACGTC.